The source of this T cell receptor (beta chain) is a study of identical twins. Study-level points and caveats: The study found excess low generation probability among twin-shared out-of-frame alpha sequences.

This clonotype was seen more than once but under ten times. The antigen remains undetermined. In TCRdb, the 5' RACE reads were re-called with MiXCR into one record per CDR3 protein. The profile covers 420,000 or so distinct CDR3 sequences, with about a fifth appearing a single time and around 12% taken by the ten largest. The CDR3 length is 16 residues. V dropped 1 base and J dropped 5 bases, with 17 bases sitting between them. From germline, CDR1 is SGHDT and CDR2 YYEEEE. This rearrangement joins TRBV5-6 to TRBJ2-3; D is unclear. Sequenced: naive T cells sorted from blood. This receptor was taken from a man aged 45-65 years in good health. The CDR3 protein is CASSLRQLNLGDTQYF. CDR3 bases: TGTGCCAGCAGCTTGAGGCAGCTGAACTTGGGAGATACGCAGTATTTT. The full variable domain, in which reference TRBV5-6 and TRBJ2-3 provide the parts outside the CDR3, is DAGVTQSPTHLIKTRGQQVTLRCSPKSGHDTVSWYQQALGQGPQFIFQYYEEEERQRGNFPDRFSGHQFPNYSSELNVNALLLGDSALYLCASSLRQLNLGDTQYFGPGTRLTVL.